This T cell receptor (beta chain) originates from a study of OX40 agonist ivuxolimab in advanced cancers. Study summary: Clinicians treated patients with ivuxolimab, an agonistic anti-OX40 (CD134) antibody. The study enrolled dose-escalation patients with hepatocellular carcinoma, melanoma, renal cell or head and neck cancer. Study findings and constraints: The study did not work out the antigen specificity of the expanded peripheral T cells. CD4+ T cells averaged fewer expanded clones than CD8+ T cells.

Method: immunoSEQ multiplex PCR; TCRdb's copy keeps in-frame clones and lacks some. This table has fewer than 85,000 clones, approximately 90% appearing once. Germline V CDR1 and CDR2: SGHRS, YFSETQ. Trimming took 1 base from V and 4 from J; bases not matched to a gene: 5. This CDR3 has 15 amino acids. Concerning this clone: Antigen unknown.

This clonotype originated in an adult with an advanced solid tumor such as melanoma, head and neck, liver or kidney cancer. The starting material was CD4+ or CD8+ T cells sorted from blood, obtained in a trial of the OX40 agonist ivuxolimab. The J gene is TRBJ2-1, the V gene TRBV5-1; TRBD1 agrees at 7 bases. CDR3 residues: CASSLIQGEYNEQFF. Here the CDR3 DNA reads TGCGCCAGCAGCTTGATTCAGGGGGAATACAATGAGCAGTTCTTC.